These 19 T cell receptor beta chains were sequenced from one sample in a study of T cell responses to AZD1222 COVID-19 vaccine. Libraries were prepared by immunoSEQ multiplex PCR; TCRdb keeps only in-frame clonotypes and omits some of them. The table shows 160,000 or so clones, with about 92% occurring only once. Sequences were derived from peripheral blood, sampled 28 days after the second AZD1222 dose. These receptors all stem from an adult who received the AZD1222 COVID-19 vaccine.

This rearrangement joins TRBV2 to TRBJ2-3; TRBD2 aligns across 9 bases. Germline V gene data show CDR1 as SNHLY and CDR2 as FYNNEI. The CDR3 covers 15 residues. V gave up 4 bases and J gave up 2 bases; unmatched junction bases: 4. CDR3 region: CASSGSSGVTDTQYF. The CDR3 DNA reads TGTGCCAGCAGTGGGTCTAGCGGGGTCACAGATACGCAGTATTTT.

This chain uses TRBV6-5 with TRBJ1-4; TRBD1 might be the D (5 bases). In germline, CDR1 is MNHEY, CDR2 SVGAGI. The CDR3 runs to 14 residues. The V gene lost 2 bases and the J gene lost 7 bases, with 11 bases spanning the gap. CDR3 amino acids: CASSYTQEGEKLFF. The CDR3, as DNA: TGTGCCAGCAGTTACACACAGGAAGGTGAAAAACTGTTTTTT.

The chain recombines TRBV6-5 with TRBJ1-5; 9 bases line up with TRBD1. The CDR3 is made up of 16 amino acids. CDR1 and CDR2 from the germline V gene are MNHEY and SVGAGI. V trimming: 4 bases; J trimming: 6 bases; junction bases outside the gene matches: 10. This chain's CDR3 is CASSSTGTGLIQPQHF. The CDR3 coding sequence is TGTGCCAGCAGTTCCACCGGGACAGGGTTAATTCAGCCCCAGCATTTT.

The rearrangement uses TRBV2 and TRBJ1-6; D not resolved. Germline-derived CDR1 and CDR2 are SNHLY and FYNNEI. The CDR3 runs 14 residues. Deletions cut 11 bases from V and 7 bases from J, with 18 bases between. The CDR3 bases are TGTGCCGTTTTACGACGGGAAGGGAATTCACCCCTCCACTTT. Its translation: CAVLRREGNSPLHF.

The rearrangement links TRBV6-5 to TRBJ2-7, with a possible D match to TRBD2 (6 bases). CDR1 MNHEY and CDR2 SVGAGI come from the germline V gene. Trimming took off 0 bases at V and 3 bases at J, with 9 bases between the two ends. CDR3 length: 14 amino acids. CDR3 bases: TGTGCCAGCAGTTACTCGGCGGGGTACTACGAGCAGTACTTC. This codes for CASSYSAGYYEQYF.

The gene calls are TRBV10-2 and TRBJ1-3; a possible D gene is TRBD1 (5 bases). V was pared by 11 bases and J by 7 bases, with 12 bases between. The CDR3 extends over 11 amino acids. CDR1 is WSHSY, CDR2 SAAADI, per germline. CDR3 sequence (DNA): TGCGCCGGGGGAGGAGGGAACACCATATATTTT. Translating it yields CAGGGGNTIYF.

V gene TRBV2 combines with J gene TRBJ1-1; D not certain. Trimming pared 7 bases from V and 4 bases from J, leaving 10 bases between. This CDR3 spans 12 amino acids. Germline CDR1 reads SNHLY; CDR2 reads FYNNEI. CDR3 nucleotides: TGTGCCAGCATGGTAGGGAGCACTGAAGCTTTCTTT. Translating gives CASMVGSTEAFF.

The V gene is TRBV9, the J gene TRBJ1-4, with TRBD1 matching 10 bases. CDR1 is SGDLS, CDR2 YYNGEE, per germline. The CDR3 is 15 amino acids. The junction had 7 bases not matched to a gene; V was cut back by 3 bases and J by 8 bases. The CDR3 DNA is TGTGCCAGCAGCGCGTCGGGACAGGGGTTAGAAAAACTGTTTTTT. Protein product: CASSASGQGLEKLFF.

The chain is built from TRBV14 and TRBJ1-4; the D is unclear. V shed 0 bases and J shed 7 bases, with 12 bases lying between them. The germline V gene encodes CDR1 SGHDN and CDR2 FVKESK. CDR3 size: 15 residues. The CDR3 DNA is TGTGCCAGCAGCCAAGACTGGGGTGACGGTGAAAAACTGTTTTTT. Amino acids: CASSQDWGDGEKLFF.

The chain links TRBV6-5 to TRBJ1-2; D is possibly TRBD1 (5 bases). The germline V and J ends were trimmed by 7 bases and 0 bases, with 15 bases remaining between them. This CDR3 has 15 amino acids. CDR1 is MNHEY and CDR2 is SVGAGI in the germline V gene. CDR3 amino acids: CASTPGGVANYGYTF. The DNA of the CDR3 is TGTGCCAGCACCCCCGGGGGGGTGGCTAACTATGGCTACACCTTC.

This sequence joins TRBV2 and TRBJ1-1, with 9 bases fitting TRBD1. Germline CDR1 reads SNHLY; CDR2 reads FYNNEI. The CDR3 sequence is 14 residues long. With V trimmed by 7 bases and J by 3 bases, 6 bases remained unmatched. CDR3 residues: CASTYDRGDTEAFF. CDR3 in DNA: TGTGCCAGCACCTACGACAGGGGGGACACTGAAGCTTTCTTT.

This chain connects TRBV24-1 to TRBJ1-3; D gene unclear. V gave up 6 bases and J gave up 4 bases, with 3 bases separating them. Per germline, CDR1 KGHDR and CDR2 SFDVKD. The CDR3 runs to 11 residues. The CDR3 sequence is CATSPGNTIYF. The CDR3 region has the DNA TGTGCCACCAGTCCCGGAAACACCATATATTTT.

This clone was found once. The CDR3 region has the DNA TGCGCCAGCAGCCCAGCAGGGTTGGGTTTTTATGGCTACACCTTC. Translated: CASSPAGLGFYGYTF. The V and J genes are TRBV5-1 and TRBJ1-2, with a weak D call TRBD1 (5 bases). Germline lookup yields CDR1 SGHRS and CDR2 YFSETQ. Trimming took 4 bases from V and 5 from J, leaving 18 bases between them. This CDR3 has 15 residues.

A single count supports this clone. The rearrangement joins TRBV19 to TRBJ1-5; tentatively, D is TRBD1 (5 bases). Germline lookup yields CDR1 LNHDA and CDR2 SQIVND (reference sequence). The CDR3 contains 14 residues. V was clipped by 5 bases and J by 7 bases, with 15 bases between them. The chain's CDR3 is CASSFGAEGQPQHF. CDR3 nucleotides: TGTGCCAGTAGTTTTGGCGCCGAGGGGCAGCCCCAGCATTTT.

The chain uses TRBV6-1 and TRBJ1-2, with D possibly TRBD1 on 5 matching bases. The CDR3 is 14 residues long. Deletions cut 0 bases from V and 8 bases from J, with 13 bases between. Germline assignment: CDR1 MNHNS and CDR2 SASEGT. CDR3 sequence (DNA): TGTGCCAGCAGTGAAGCGGGTGGGAGGGGCGGCTACACCTTC. As protein: CASSEAGGRGGYTF.

The genes are TRBV6-1 and TRBJ2-3; TRBD1 matches 7 bases. The length of the CDR3 is 15 residues. Germline V CDR1 and CDR2: MNHNS, SASEGT. V lost 6 bases, J lost 0 bases, and 6 bases stayed unmatched. This CDR3 is CASRPPGQSTDTQYF. The CDR3 region has the DNA TGTGCCAGCAGACCGCCGGGACAGAGCACAGATACGCAGTATTTT.

This rearrangement joins TRBV9 to TRBJ1-3; D not resolved. Trimming took 0 bases from V and 5 from J, leaving 6 bases between them. Germline CDR1 is SGDLS and CDR2 is YYNGEE. The CDR3 is 13 residues long. The CDR3 nucleotides are TGTGCCAGCAGCGTAGGCGGTAGAAACACCATATATTTT. Protein: CASSVGGRNTIYF.

This clone has just a few counts. The rearrangement joins TRBV5-1 to TRBJ2-3; TRBD2 matches 8 bases. Trimming removed 4 bases from V and 5 bases from J; junction bases left unmatched: 12. The CDR3 is 16 residues long. Germline loops: CDR1 SGHRS, CDR2 YFSETQ. The chain's CDR3 is CASSIAGGSNRDTQYF. The CDR3 DNA reads as TGCGCCAGCAGCATCGCGGGGGGCTCAAATAGAGATACGCAGTATTTT.

The chain employs TRBV27 and TRBJ1-2; the D gene is possibly TRBD1 (6 bases). The CDR3 consists of 15 residues. Trimming removed 0 bases at V and 8 bases at J, with 16 bases between. From germline, CDR1 is MNHEY and CDR2 SMNVEV (reference sequence). The chain's CDR3 is CASSLSWAGEGGYTF. Written as DNA, the CDR3 is TGTGCCAGCAGTTTATCGTGGGCAGGGGAAGGGGGCTACACCTTC.